This T cell receptor (beta chain) was sequenced for a study of OX40 agonist ivuxolimab in advanced cancers. About the study: Patients assigned to dose escalation were diagnosed with hepatocellular carcinoma, melanoma, renal cell or head and neck cancer.

The method was immunoSEQ multiplex PCR; TCRdb's version includes in-frame clones alone and lacks a portion of them. This table holds 65,000 to 80,000 clones, 80% to 95% found once. Trimming stripped 5 bases from V and 8 bases from J, with 18 bases between. Germline V CDR1 and CDR2: MNHEY, SVGAGI. The CDR3 spans 15 residues. Notes on this clone: The target antigen is unknown.

Study conclusions and caveats: Antigens targeted by the expanded peripheral T cells were not determined. Near-lowest levels of clonal expansion characterized partial responders at 0.1-3.0 mg/kg. Compared with CD4+, CD8+ T cells on average had more expanded clones.

This clonotype originated in an adult with an advanced solid tumor such as melanoma, head and neck, liver or kidney cancer. Sequencing used CD4+ or CD8+ T cells sorted from blood, obtained in a trial of the OX40 agonist ivuxolimab. The V and J genes are TRBV6-5 and TRBJ1-4, with TRBD1 as a possible D gene (5 bases). The CDR3 sequence is CASSRSLFGDEKLFF. CDR3 DNA: TGTGCCAGCAGTCGGAGTCTTTTCGGGGACGAAAAACTGTTTTTT.